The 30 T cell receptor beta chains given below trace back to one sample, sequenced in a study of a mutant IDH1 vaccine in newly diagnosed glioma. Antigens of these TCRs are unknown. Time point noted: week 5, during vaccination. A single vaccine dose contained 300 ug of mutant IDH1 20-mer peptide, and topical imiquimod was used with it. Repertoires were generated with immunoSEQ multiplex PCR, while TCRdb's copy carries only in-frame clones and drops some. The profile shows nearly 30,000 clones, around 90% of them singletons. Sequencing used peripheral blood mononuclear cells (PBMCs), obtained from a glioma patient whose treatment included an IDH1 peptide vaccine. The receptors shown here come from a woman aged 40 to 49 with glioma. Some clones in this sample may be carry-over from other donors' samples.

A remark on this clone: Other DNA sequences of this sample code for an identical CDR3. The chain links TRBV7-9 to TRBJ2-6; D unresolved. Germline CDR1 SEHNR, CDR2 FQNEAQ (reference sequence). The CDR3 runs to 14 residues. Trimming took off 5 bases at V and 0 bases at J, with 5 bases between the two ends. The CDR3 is CASSLGSGANVLTF. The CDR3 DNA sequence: TGTGCCAGCAGCCTGGGCTCTGGGGCCAACGTCCTGACTTTC.

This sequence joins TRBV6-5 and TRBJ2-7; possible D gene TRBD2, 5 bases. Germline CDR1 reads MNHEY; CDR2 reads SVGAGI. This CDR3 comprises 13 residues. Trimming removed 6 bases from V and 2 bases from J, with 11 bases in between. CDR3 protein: CASREEATYEQYF. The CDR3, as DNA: TGTGCCAGCAGAGAGGAGGCCACCTACGAGCAGTACTTC.

CDR3 sequence reads: CAISIFSGTSYEQYF. Here the CDR3 DNA reads TGTGCCATCAGCATCTTTTCCGGGACCTCCTACGAGCAGTACTTC. The chain combines TRBV10-3 with TRBJ2-7; perhaps D is TRBD1 or TRBD2 (5 bases each). CDR3 size: 15 residues. Trimming took 6 bases from V and 0 from J, leaving 15 bases between them. CDR1 and CDR2 from the germline V gene are ENHRY and SYGVKD.

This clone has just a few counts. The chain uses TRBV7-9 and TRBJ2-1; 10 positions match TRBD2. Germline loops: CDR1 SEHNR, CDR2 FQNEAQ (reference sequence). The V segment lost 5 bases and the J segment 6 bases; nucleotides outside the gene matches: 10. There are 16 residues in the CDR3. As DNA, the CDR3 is TGTGCCAGCAGCCCCCGCGTTCTAGCGGGAGTCAATGAGCAGTTCTTC. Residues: CASSPRVLAGVNEQFF.

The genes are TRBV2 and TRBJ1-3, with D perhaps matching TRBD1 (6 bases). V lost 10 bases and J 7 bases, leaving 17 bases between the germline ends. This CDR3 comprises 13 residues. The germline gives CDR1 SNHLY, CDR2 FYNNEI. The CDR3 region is CATGQPTSNTIYF. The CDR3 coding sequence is TGTGCCACCGGACAGCCGACGAGCAACACCATATATTTT.

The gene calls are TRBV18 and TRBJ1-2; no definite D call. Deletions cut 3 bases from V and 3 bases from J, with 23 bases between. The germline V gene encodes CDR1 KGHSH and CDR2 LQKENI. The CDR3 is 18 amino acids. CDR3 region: CASSPSLRNLGRDYGYTF. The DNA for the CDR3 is TGTGCCAGCTCACCGAGTTTGCGGAATCTAGGGAGGGACTATGGCTACACCTTC.

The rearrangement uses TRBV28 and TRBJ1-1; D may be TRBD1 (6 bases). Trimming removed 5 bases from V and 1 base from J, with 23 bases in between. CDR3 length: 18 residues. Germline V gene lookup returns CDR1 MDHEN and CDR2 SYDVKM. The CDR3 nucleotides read TGTGCCAGCAGTCCCCTCGGGACATGGCCCCTTCCGAACACTGAAGCTTTCTTT. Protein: CASSPLGTWPLPNTEAFF. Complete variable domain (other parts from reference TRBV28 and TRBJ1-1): DVKVTQSSRYLVKRTGEKVFLECVQDMDHENMFWYRQDPGLGLRLIYFSYDVKMKEKGDIPEGYSVSREKKERFSLILESASTNQTSMYLCASSPLGTWPLPNTEAFFGQGTRLTVV.

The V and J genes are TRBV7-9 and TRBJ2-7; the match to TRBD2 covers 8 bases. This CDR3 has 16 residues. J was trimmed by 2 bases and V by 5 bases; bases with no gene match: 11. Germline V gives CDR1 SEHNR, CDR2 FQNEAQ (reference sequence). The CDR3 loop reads CASSPGRGIRTYEQYF. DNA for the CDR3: TGTGCCAGCAGCCCCGGGAGGGGTATCCGTACCTACGAGCAGTACTTC.

CDR3 nucleotides: TGTGCCAGTAGTATAGTGTCTTTTCAAGGAGGGGCCCAGCATTTT. Its translation: CASSIVSFQGGAQHF. This chain joins TRBV19 and TRBJ1-5, with D possibly TRBD1 on 5 matching bases. Germline lookup yields CDR1 LNHDA and CDR2 SQIVND (reference sequence). The CDR3 is made up of 15 amino acids. Trimming took off 1 base at V and 11 bases at J, with 18 bases between the two ends.

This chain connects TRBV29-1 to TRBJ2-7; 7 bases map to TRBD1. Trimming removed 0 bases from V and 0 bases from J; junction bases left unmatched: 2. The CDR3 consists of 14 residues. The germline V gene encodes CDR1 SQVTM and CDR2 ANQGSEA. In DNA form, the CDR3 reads TGCAGCGTTGAAGATCGGGACAGCTCCTACGAGCAGTACTTC. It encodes CSVEDRDSSYEQYF.

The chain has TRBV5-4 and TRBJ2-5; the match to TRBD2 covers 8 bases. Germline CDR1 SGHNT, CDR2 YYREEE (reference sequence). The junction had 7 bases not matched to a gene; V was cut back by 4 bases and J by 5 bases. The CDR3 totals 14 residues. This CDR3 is CASSEGTRWETQYF. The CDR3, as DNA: TGTGCCAGCAGCGAAGGGACTAGGTGGGAGACCCAGTACTTC.

The CDR3 reads CASARGGEAFF. In nucleotides, the CDR3 is TGTGCCAGTGCCCGGGGGGGAGAGGCTTTCTTT. This sequence joins TRBV6-5 and TRBJ1-1; the D gene is possibly TRBD1 (5 bases). The CDR3 spans 11 residues. Trimming removed 9 bases at V and 11 bases at J, with 16 bases between. Germline V gene data show CDR1 as MNHEY and CDR2 as SVGAGI.

This CDR3 reads CATQQSDTQYF. The CDR3 DNA follows: TGTGCCACCCAGCAATCAGATACGCAGTATTTT. The V call is TRBV7-9, the J call TRBJ2-3; no clear D. CDR3 length: 11 residues. CDR1 SEHNR and CDR2 FQNEAQ come from the germline V gene (reference sequence). Trimming cost V 10 bases and J 4 bases, with 9 bases left between them.

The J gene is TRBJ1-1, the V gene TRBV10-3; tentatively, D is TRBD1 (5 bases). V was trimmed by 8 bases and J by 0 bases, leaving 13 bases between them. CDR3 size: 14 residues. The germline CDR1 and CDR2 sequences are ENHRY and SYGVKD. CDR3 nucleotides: TGTGCCATCGGGGCGACTAGAATGAACACTGAAGCTTTCTTT. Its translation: CAIGATRMNTEAFF.

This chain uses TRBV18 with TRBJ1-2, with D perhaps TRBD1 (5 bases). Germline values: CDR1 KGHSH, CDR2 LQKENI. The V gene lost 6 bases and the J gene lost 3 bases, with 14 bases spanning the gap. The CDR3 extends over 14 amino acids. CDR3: CASSGPTRDYGYTF. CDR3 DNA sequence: TGTGCCAGCTCTGGTCCCACCAGGGACTATGGCTACACCTTC.

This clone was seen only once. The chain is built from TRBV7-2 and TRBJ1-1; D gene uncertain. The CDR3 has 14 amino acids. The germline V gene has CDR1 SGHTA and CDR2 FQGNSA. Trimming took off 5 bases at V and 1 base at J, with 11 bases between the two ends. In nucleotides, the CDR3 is TGTGCCAGCAGCCGAGAGGCTCGGAACACTGAAGCTTTCTTT. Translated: CASSREARNTEAFF. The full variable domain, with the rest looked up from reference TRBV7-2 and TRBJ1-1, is GAGVSQSPSNKVTEKGKDVELRCDPISGHTALYWYRQSLGQGLEFLIYFQGNSAPDKSGLPSDRFSAERTGGSVSTLTIQRTQQEDSAVYLCASSREARNTEAFFGQGTRLTVV.

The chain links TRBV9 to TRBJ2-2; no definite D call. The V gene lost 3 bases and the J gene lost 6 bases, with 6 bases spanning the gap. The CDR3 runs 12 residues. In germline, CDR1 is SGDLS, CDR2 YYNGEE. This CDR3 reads CASSAFAGELFF. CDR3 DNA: TGTGCCAGCAGCGCTTTCGCCGGGGAGCTGTTTTTT.

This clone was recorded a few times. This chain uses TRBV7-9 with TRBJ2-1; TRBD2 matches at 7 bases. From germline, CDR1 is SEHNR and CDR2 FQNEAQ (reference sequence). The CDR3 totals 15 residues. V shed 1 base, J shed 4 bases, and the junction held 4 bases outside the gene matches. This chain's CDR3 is CASSLGDYPYNEQFF. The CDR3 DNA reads TGTGCCAGCAGCTTAGGGGACTACCCTTACAATGAGCAGTTCTTC.

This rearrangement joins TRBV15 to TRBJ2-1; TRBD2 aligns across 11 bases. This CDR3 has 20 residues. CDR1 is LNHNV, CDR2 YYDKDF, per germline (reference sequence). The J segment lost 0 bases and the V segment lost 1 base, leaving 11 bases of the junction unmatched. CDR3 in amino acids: CATSRGNSGRAKSSYNEQFF. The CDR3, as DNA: TGTGCCACCAGCAGAGGTAATAGCGGGAGGGCCAAGAGCTCCTACAATGAGCAGTTCTTC.

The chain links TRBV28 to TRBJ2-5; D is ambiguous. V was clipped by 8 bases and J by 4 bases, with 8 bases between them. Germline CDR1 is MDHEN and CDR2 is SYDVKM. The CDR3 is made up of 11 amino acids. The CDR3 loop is CASGDGETQYF. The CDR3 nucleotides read TGTGCCAGCGGGGATGGAGAGACCCAGTACTTC. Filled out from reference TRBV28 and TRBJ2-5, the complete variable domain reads DVKVTQSSRYLVKRTGEKVFLECVQDMDHENMFWYRQDPGLGLRLIYFSYDVKMKEKGDIPEGYSVSREKKERFSLILESASTNQTSMYLCASGDGETQYFGPGTRLLVL.

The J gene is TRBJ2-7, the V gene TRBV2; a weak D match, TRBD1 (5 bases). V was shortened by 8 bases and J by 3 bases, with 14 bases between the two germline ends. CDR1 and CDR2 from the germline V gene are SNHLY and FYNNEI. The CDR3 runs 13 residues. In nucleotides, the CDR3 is TGTGCCAGCGGCAGGACAAGAGACTACGAGCAGTACTTC. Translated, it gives CASGRTRDYEQYF.

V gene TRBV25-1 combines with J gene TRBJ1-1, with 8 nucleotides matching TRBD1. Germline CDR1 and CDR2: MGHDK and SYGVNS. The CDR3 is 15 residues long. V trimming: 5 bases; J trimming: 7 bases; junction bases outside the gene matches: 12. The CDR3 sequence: CASSLGTGLGIEAFF. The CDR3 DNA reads TGTGCCAGCAGTTTGGGGACAGGCCTTGGGATTGAAGCTTTCTTT.

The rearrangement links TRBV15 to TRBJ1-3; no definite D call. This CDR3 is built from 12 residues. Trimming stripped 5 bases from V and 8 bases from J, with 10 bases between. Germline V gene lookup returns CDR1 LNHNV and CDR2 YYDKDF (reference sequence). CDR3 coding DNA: TGTGCCACCAGCTCCCCCGCTGACACCATATATTTT. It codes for CATSSPADTIYF.

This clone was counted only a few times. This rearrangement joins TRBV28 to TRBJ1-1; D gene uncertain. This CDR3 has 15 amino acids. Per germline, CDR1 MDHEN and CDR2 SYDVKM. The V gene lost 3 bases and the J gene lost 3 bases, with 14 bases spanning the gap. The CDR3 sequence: CASSFMVGGDTEAFF. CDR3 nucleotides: TGTGCCAGCAGTTTTATGGTTGGAGGAGACACTGAAGCTTTCTTT.

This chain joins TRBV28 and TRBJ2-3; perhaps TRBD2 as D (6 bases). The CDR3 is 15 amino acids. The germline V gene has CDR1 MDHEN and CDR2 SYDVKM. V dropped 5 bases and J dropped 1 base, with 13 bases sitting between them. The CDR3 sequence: CASSPPTGGTDTQYF. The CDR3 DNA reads TGTGCCAGCAGTCCCCCCACGGGGGGCACAGATACGCAGTATTTT.

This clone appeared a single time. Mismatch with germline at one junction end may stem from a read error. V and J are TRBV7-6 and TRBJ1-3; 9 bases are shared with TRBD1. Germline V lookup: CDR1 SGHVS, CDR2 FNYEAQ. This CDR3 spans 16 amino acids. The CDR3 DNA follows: TGTGCCAGCAGCCTAGCGGGACAGGGTAATGGAAACACCATATATTTT. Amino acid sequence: CASSLAGQGNGNTIYF.

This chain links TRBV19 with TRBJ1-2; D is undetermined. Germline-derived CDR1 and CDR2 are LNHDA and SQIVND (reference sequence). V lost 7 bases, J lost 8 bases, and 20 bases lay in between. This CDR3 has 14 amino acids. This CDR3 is CASIDPLDPGGYTF. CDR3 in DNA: TGTGCCAGTATAGACCCCCTGGACCCGGGCGGCTACACCTTC.

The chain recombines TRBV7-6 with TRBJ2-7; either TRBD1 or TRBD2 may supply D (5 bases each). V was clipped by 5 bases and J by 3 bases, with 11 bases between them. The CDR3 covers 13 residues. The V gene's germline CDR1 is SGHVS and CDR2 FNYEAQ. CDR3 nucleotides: TGTGCCAGCAGCGTCCGGGACGGCTACGAGCAGTACTTC. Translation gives CASSVRDGYEQYF.

CDR3 nucleotide sequence: TGTGCCAGCAGCTTGGACAACTACAATGAGCAGTTCTTC. Protein: CASSLDNYNEQFF. The chain links TRBV7-3 to TRBJ2-1; D is possibly TRBD1 (5 bases). The germline V gene has CDR1 SGHTA and CDR2 FQGTGA. Deletions cut 3 bases from V and 3 bases from J, with 6 bases between. The CDR3 has 13 residues.

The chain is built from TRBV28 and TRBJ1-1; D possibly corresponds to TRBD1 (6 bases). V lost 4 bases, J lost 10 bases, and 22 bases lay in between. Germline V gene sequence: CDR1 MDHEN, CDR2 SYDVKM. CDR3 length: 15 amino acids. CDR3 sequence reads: CASSSSRGILVGAFF. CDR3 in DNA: TGTGCCAGCAGTTCCAGCAGGGGAATCCTGGTCGGAGCTTTCTTT.